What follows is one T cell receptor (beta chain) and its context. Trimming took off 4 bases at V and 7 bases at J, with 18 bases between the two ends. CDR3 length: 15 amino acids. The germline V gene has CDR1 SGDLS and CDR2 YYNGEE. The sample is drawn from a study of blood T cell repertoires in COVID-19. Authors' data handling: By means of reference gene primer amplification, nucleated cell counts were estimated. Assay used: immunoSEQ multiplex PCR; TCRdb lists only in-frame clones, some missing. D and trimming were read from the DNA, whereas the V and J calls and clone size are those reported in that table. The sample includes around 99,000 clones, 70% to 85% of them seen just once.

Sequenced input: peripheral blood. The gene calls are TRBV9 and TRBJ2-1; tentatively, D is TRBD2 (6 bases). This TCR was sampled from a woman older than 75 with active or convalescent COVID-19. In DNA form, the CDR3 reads TGTGCCAGCAGCCAAATGGGCGGGATGGGGAATGAGCAGTTCTTC. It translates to CASSQMGGMGNEQFF.